This T cell receptor beta chain is from a study of identifying expanded T cells in peripheral blood. The study's findings and limits: Technical replicates showed around 1.2 changed clones; two weeks roughly 16; four weeks 19. Two-week clone count variance significantly increased as total template count grew.

Data came from immunoSEQ multiplex PCR; TCRdb stores just in-frame clones and leaves some out. The table records under 70,000 clones, around 87% of them present only once. No infections or other immune events were documented during collection. CDR3 length: 13 residues. V was clipped by 10 bases and J by 4 bases, with 17 bases between them. Germline CDR1 and CDR2: ENHRY and SYGVKD. For this clone: What it recognizes is unknown.

Material: blood. The clonotype originates from a person aged 18 to 69 in good health. V and J are TRBV10-3 and TRBJ2-7; possibly TRBD2 for D (6 bases). CDR3 amino acids: CATGPSELYEQYF. The CDR3 region has the DNA TGTGCCACCGGCCCTAGCGAGCTATACGAGCAGTACTTC.